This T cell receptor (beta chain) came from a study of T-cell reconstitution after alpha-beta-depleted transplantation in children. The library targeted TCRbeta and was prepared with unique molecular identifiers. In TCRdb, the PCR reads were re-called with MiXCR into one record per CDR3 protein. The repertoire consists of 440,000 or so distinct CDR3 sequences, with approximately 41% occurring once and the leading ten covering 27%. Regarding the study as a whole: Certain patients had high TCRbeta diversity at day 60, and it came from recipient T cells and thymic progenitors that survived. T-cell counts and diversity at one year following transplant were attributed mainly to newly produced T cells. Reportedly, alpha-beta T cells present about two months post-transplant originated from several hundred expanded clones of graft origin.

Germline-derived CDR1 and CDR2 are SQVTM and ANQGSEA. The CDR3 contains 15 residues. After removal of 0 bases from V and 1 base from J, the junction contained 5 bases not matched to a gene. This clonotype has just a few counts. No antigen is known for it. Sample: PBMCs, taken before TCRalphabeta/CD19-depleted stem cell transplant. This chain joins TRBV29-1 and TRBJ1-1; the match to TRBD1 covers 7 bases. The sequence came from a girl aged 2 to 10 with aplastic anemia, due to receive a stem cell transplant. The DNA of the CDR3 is TGCAGCGTTGAAGATAGGACAGGTAGGAACACTGAAGCTTTCTTT. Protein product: CSVEDRTGRNTEAFF.